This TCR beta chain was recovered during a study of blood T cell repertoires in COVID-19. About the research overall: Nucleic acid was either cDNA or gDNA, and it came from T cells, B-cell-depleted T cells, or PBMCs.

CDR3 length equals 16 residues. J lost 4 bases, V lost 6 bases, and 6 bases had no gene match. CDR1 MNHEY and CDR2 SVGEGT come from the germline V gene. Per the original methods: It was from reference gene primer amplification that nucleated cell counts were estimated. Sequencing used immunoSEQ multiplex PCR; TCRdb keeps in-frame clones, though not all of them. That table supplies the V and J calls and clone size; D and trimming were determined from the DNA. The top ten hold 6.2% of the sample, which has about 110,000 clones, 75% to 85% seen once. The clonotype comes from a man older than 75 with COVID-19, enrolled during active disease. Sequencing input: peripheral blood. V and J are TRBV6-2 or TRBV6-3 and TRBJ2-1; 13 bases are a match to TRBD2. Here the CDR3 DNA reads TGTGCCAGCAGACCTACTAGCGGGAGGGGGTACAATGAGCAGTTCTTC. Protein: CASRPTSGRGYNEQFF.